This T cell receptor beta chain emerged from a study of cytomegalovirus exposure and HLA in healthy donors (dated by TCRdb to 2016 to 2017). Study-wide context: According to a later analysis, the 100 to 150 validation repertoires were produced on the same platform as the 666 repertoires of the first cohort. A separate validation cohort of 100 to 150 different subjects was used in addition to the roughly 620-subject first cohort. The study aimed to test whether cataloging public T cell receptors could reveal signatures of past pathogen exposure. High-throughput TCR immunosequencing, statistical association of individual TCRs with disease status, and machine learning were combined to predict cytomegalovirus infection status.

Sequences PRHDT (CDR1) and FYEKMQ (CDR2) are obtained from the germline V gene (reference sequence). The CDR3 covers 14 residues, taking in both the cysteine and the phenylalanine. The read is trimmed to its CDR3 DNA, 42 bases read in frame from base 1. V is reduced by 1 base and J by 2 bases, leaving a spacing of 9 bases between them. Points the paper makes about the study in general: Subsequent analysis determined that TCRs grouped into clusters in the first cohort also showed a tendency toward co-occurrence across the roughly 110 validation repertoires, and roughly 94% of cluster scores exceeded 0. While some public TCRs were present in many individuals, most TCR sequences turned up only very rarely across donors. A later analysis had no HLA typing for the validation cohort, so co-occurrence there was scored across all 110 or so repertoires. It was suggested by the authors that the approach could potentially be generalized to other disease states and immunological phenotypes. In the study, 150 to 200 TCR beta chains were listed as associated with cytomegalovirus. Cytomegalovirus status was reported to be diagnosed by the classifier with high specificity and sensitivity in both the original and validation cohorts. Three of the identified cytomegalovirus-associated TCR beta chains were confirmed in vitro to be specific for cytomegalovirus antigens.

Library construction relied on the immunoSEQ multiplex PCR assay. The authors processed their data as follows. To diagnose cytomegalovirus status from the catalog of TCR beta chain sequences, a statistical classification framework was built. This is the immuneACCESS table as TCRdb keeps it, with only in-frame sequences that have V and J called. A part of the clones is gone; compared with another copy, unresolved V genes explain less than half, and the rest is unexplained. The V and J calls and clone size were taken over from that table, and D and trimming were inferred from the DNA. The sample table contains 50,000 or so clones; only one count was recorded for 85% to 95% of them. Roughly 2.4% of the sample comes from the top ten. The donors were included in the validation cohort of approximately 130 subjects, a group kept apart from the roughly 670-subject first cohort. A remark on this clone: Its recognized antigen is unknown. The input lacks base qualities; no much larger clone sits a single base away.

The receptor was isolated from a man aged 18 to 35 in good health and CMV-seronegative. This receptor chain uses TRBV13 and TRBJ2-7; the best D guess is TRBD2, with 5 bases matching. The sequenced material came from PBMCs. The bases read TGTGCCAGCAGCTTAGAAGGAGGTCCCTACGAGCAGTACTTC. This translates into CASSLEGGPYEQYF.